Below, one T cell receptor beta chain is given with its context. It lacks a known antigen. Base qualities were left out, and no much larger clone turns up one base away. CDR3 length: 14 amino acids, cysteine to phenylalanine. Just the 42-base CDR3 DNA is kept, in frame starting at base 1. CDR1 and CDR2 are drawn from the germline V gene: SGHRS, YFSETQ. Trimmed from V: 3 bases; trimmed from J: 0 bases; junction bases lacking a gene match: 3. The data originate from a study of PD-1 blockade in classical Hodgkin lymphoma (dated by TCRdb to 2018 to 2021). Regarding the complete study: Nivolumab dosing was 3 mg/kg intravenously every 2 weeks, continuing until either disease progression or unacceptable toxicity. The study used CyTOF and TCR beta sequencing to define a peripheral blood immune signature of response to PD-1 blockade in classical Hodgkin lymphoma.

Here is what the overall study found, with its caveats: By C4D1, a significant rise was seen in CD4+ TCR diversity but not in CD8+ TCR diversity (p=0.0027 vs p=0.16), and the rise was most apparent among complete responders (p=0.02). The study covered only a single clinical trial cohort, and the causes of the repertoire differences, possibly disease activity or prior therapy, were still not defined. Newly diagnosed patients were reported to have lower baseline TCR diversity than healthy donors, and relapsed/refractory patients were reported to have lower baseline TCR diversity still. Lower diversity was seen in patients whose nivolumab began less than 1 year after ASCT, and these patients were left out of later analyses so that immune reconstitution would not confound the results. Among trial patients, those achieving complete response had baseline diversity similar to that of newly diagnosed patients, while diversity was significantly lower in partial responders and progressors.

Genomic DNA was extracted with the Qiagen DNeasy kit from unsorted PBMCs and from negatively selected CD4+ and CD8+ fractions. Amplification of TCR beta CDR3 regions was done by immunoSEQ multiplex PCR with primers that anneal to V and J segments. A synthetic immune receptor repertoire was used to minimize amplification bias, and any remaining bias was removed computationally after sequencing. Regarding the original processing steps: Custom Python scripts were used to quantify repertoire diversity as the Shannon entropy index. Unsorted, CD4+ and CD8+ repertoires were analyzed separately, except in combined analyses where CD4+ and CD8+ sequences were merged in silico. Clonal expansion was defined as at least a 2-fold frequency increase after treatment relative to C1D1, with a pseudocount of 0.5 for undetected baseline clones. Singleton clones were defined as clones with 0 or 1 copy at C1D1, and non-singleton clones were defined as clones with 2 or more copies. Clones expanded in unsorted samples were labelled as CD4+, CD8+ or unknown by matching protein sequences in sorted samples from the same patient. Wilcoxon tests on paired samples were used to test changes in diversity from C1D1 to C4D1. TCRdb holds this immuneACCESS table with in-frame rearrangements only. Some clones are missing; in checked studies, unresolved V genes explain under half, and the rest has no known cause. The V and J calls and clone size are taken from that table; D and trimming were inferred from the DNA. The sample profile shows tens of thousands of clones; 78% of them were found once. The ten largest clones add up to 9.4% of the sample.

Interpreted using the paper, the time point label stands for: cycle 4 day 1 (C4D1), after 6 weeks of nivolumab. All trial patients had relapsed after autologous stem cell transplantation, with cohorts A, B and C differing in prior brentuximab vedotin exposure. A total of over 55 patients with relapsed/refractory classical Hodgkin lymphoma made up the trial cohort, and each patient's best overall response was complete response, partial response or progressive disease. In the multi-cohort phase II CheckMate 205 trial, trial patients received single-agent nivolumab. An independent review committee assessed best overall response by applying the 2007 International Working Group response criteria. PBMCs from the trial were collected at three points: immediately before nivolumab initiation (C1D1), and during therapy at cycle 2 day 1 and cycle 4 day 1. Peripheral blood was collected in 8 mL Vacutainer Cell Preparation Tubes, from which PBMCs were isolated by centrifugation and then cryopreserved.

This sequence uses TRBV5-1 and TRBJ2-7; 7 bases in the middle match TRBD1. The receptor's source is a human donor with classical Hodgkin lymphoma. The sequences come from peripheral blood mononuclear cells (PBMCs), collected before the fourth cycle of nivolumab. The sequenced DNA: TGCGCCAGCAGCTCGGGGACAGTCTCCTACGAGCAGTACTTC. The encoded protein is CASSSGTVSYEQYF.